The sequence of this T cell receptor (beta chain) was determined in a study of cytomegalovirus exposure and HLA in healthy donors (dated by TCRdb to 2015 to 2018). With regard to the full study: An earlier analysis of roughly 570 of the donors reported about 300 Gb of sequence data and around 100 million unique TCR beta sequences obtained from about 170 million T cells. In a later analysis, previously published TCR beta repertoires from 550 to 700 donors were re-analyzed and high-resolution HLA genotyping was added so that TCR occurrence patterns could be studied. Using immunosequencing, the study profiled T cell repertoires from about 650 subjects and related those repertoires to cytomegalovirus serostatus. Rather than drawing on any new phenotypic data, the later analysis identified candidate immune exposures from TCR beta sequences and the way those sequences occurred across donors. The study aimed to test whether signatures of past pathogen exposure could be identified by cataloging public T cell receptors. An earlier analysis of some 500 of the donors used high-throughput TCR beta sequencing to judge whether each TCR beta V gene segment behaved as functional or pseudogenic. Of the approximately 400 genotyped donors, approximately 83% fell in the genetic ancestry cluster associated with self-reported Caucasian donors. Donor age, sex, ethnicity and CMV serostatus were compiled together with the repertoire data. The study combined high-throughput TCR immunosequencing, statistical association of individual TCRs with disease status, and machine learning to predict cytomegalovirus infection status. Every repertoire in the discovery cohort had been generated on one and the same sequencing platform. In addition to the first cohort of 650 to 750 subjects, a separate validation cohort of approximately 130 different subjects was used. Among 398 genotyped donors of the cohort, an average of approximately 240,000 unique TCR beta nucleotide sequences were sequenced per donor, 15% to 20% of them non-productive. In a later genetic analysis, genome-wide SNP genotypes for about 65% of the roughly 670 donors were used, and that subset was treated as a discovery cohort. Several DR-DQ haplotypes were handled as single units for association and clustering because linkage in the cohort was strong. An early release covering roughly 580 HLA-typed donors comprised approximately 300 gigabases of sequencing data and roughly 86 million unique TCR sequences. Class I and class II HLA loci were covered by the typing at four-digit resolution. The number of donors typed differed by locus, with 629-630 for A, B, C, DRB1 and DQB1, 522 for DQA1, 600 to 610 for DPA1, and roughly 450 for DPB1. What the study reported, not specific to this receptor: HLA typing was unavailable for some donors at each locus, so association tests used only the typed subset. Compared with equally common non-associated chains, HLA-associated TCR beta chains in a later analysis were more clonally expanded and had lower generation probabilities. Most CMV-associated TCR beta chains appeared to be HLA-restricted in a later analysis, and the HLA associations seemed to be driven largely by CMV exposure. Most TCR sequences were seen in very few donors, while some public TCRs were found in many individuals. A group of highly shared sequence variants was considered likely to be a technical artifact of the sequencing pipeline. Correlated functional status among segregating V segments might reflect linkage disequilibrium, but an unknown experimental factor could not be ruled out. In vitro tests confirmed that a few of the cytomegalovirus-associated TCR beta chains recognize cytomegalovirus antigens. The study listed over 150 TCR beta chains as associated with cytomegalovirus. The earlier analysis of fewer than 750 of the donors excluded 15 to 20 rarely observed V segments, including chromosome 9 orphons, because counts were too low. This cohort had only TCR beta chains sequenced, and the lack of alpha or paired-chain data limited which features could be detected. A later analysis reported that several top co-occurrence clusters appeared linked to parvovirus B19, influenza, CMV and Epstein-Barr virus. Presence/absence analyses assumed roughly uniform sequencing depth across donors, an assumption that may not hold. The classifier was reported to diagnose cytomegalovirus status with high specificity and sensitivity in both the original and validation cohorts. At a false discovery rate of 0.05, a later analysis linked around 15,000 TCR beta sequences to specific HLA alleles. The authors suggested that the approach could potentially be generalized to other disease states and immunological phenotypes. In an earlier analysis of some 550 of the donors, most TCR beta V segments were observed in productive rearrangements about 87% or about 30% of the time, broadly matching IMGT annotations. According to a later genetic analysis, donors in an Asian-associated ancestry cluster had fewer N-insertions in productive TCRs than the roughly 670-donor mean. The only immune exposure information available for the cohort was CMV serostatus. A further reported finding was that TCR beta sequences accurately predicted the HLA-A and HLA-B alleles for most subjects in the first cohort. In a later analysis, the rate of TCR association differed among HLA loci, with DRB1 alleles having the most associated TCRs and HLA-C alleles having the fewest. V-gene and J-gene trimming of TCR beta chains was associated with a missense DCLRE1C variant in a later genetic analysis, and the association was replicated in an independent cohort. When HLA alleles, especially DR and DQ, strongly co-occurred, TCR associations were difficult to assign to individual alleles.

On this clone itself: The target of this receptor is not known. The record has no base qualities; no much larger clone is one base away.

Libraries were constructed by the immunoSEQ multiplex PCR assay. A mixture of 60 forward primers for TCR Vbeta segments and 13 reverse primers for TCR Jbeta segments was used in the multiplex PCR. A multiplex PCR assay on genomic DNA amplified the CDR3 region of rearranged TCR beta genes. On the Illumina HiSeq System, the amplified TCR beta libraries were sequenced as 87-base-pair reads. The paper's data handling went like this. Across the roughly 640 repertoires, a later analysis counted some 81 million unique TCR beta chains, around 11 million of which were shared by at least two donors. To remove PCR and sequencing errors, raw reads were error-corrected and collapsed into unique sequences using a nearest-neighbor algorithm that merged closely related sequences. To assign V, D and J gene segments, CDR3 sequences were aligned to IMGT reference sequences. Each retained sequence needed at least a six-nucleotide match to both a V gene segment and a J gene segment. A rearrangement was called productive if the CDR3 had no stop codons and remained in frame with V and J, and every other rearrangement was called non-productive. CDR3 was defined according to IMGT convention as the region running from the second conserved V-encoded cysteine to the conserved J-encoded phenylalanine. The earlier analysis of around 640 of the donors excluded sequences that lacked an unambiguous match to a single V gene segment. In an earlier analysis of about 590 of the donors, a V segment was called functional when productive rearrangements were above 56.7%, and segregating when the standard deviation between donors exceeded 5%. A statistical classification framework was built to diagnose cytomegalovirus status from the catalog of TCR beta chain sequences. In a later analysis, TCR nucleotide sequences were compared against IMGT/GENE-DB human TR gene sequences so that V and J genes could be assigned. A later analysis assigned CDR3 sequences and most-parsimonious VDJ recombination scenarios with the TCRdist pipeline. In a later analysis, each TCR beta chain was defined by its CDR3 amino acid sequence together with its V-gene family, and reads lacking a unique V-gene family were excluded. As a way to deal with suspected cross-contamination and a sequencing artifact, a later analysis dropped roughly 620 nucleotide sequences that were highly shared and had low generation probability. In a later analysis, a clonal expansion index was calculated for each public chain from normalized within-repertoire ranks of inferred template counts. Generation probabilities in a later analysis came from a VDJ recombination model fitted to out-of-frame rearrangements, and those results were checked against IGoR. In a later analysis, TCR-TCR, TCR-HLA and TCR-CMV co-occurrence was scored with hypergeometric tests, and a repertoire-size bias correction was applied to TCR pairs. To estimate false discovery rates, a later analysis permuted the HLA or CMV assignments 20 times. A later analysis grouped co-occurring TCRs with DBSCAN, adding TCRdist sequence similarity when clustering within HLA-allele-positive subsets. Repertoires with fewer than 30,000 or more than 120,000 public chains were left out of co-occurrence clustering, as were four to six repertoires with anomalous nucleotide sharing. TCRdb holds this immuneACCESS table with in-frame rearrangements only. Some clones are missing; in checked studies, unresolved V genes explain under half, and the rest has no known cause. Clonal size and the V and J genes are those of that table, whereas D and trimming came from the DNA. The sample table lists over 200,000 clones, more than 75% of them with a count of one. The ten largest clones take up approximately 6.5% of the sample.

The cohort comprised some 730 healthy bone marrow donors. At the time of sampling, every cohort member was nominally healthy, though immune exposures that went unrecorded were likely present. The donor was CMV seropositive and was included in the group of 250 to 300 seropositive cohort members. Every donor gave a peripheral blood sample, and the peripheral blood mononuclear cells from that sample were used for TCR beta sequencing. The Qiagen DNeasy Blood Extraction Kit was used to extract genomic DNA from the blood cell samples. Sequenced material: PBMCs. This sequence originates from a man in his forties in good health and CMV-seropositive.

The DNA reads as follows: TGTGCCACCAGCAGAGGAGCGGGAGCCTACGAGCAGTACTTC. It is translated as CATSRGAGAYEQYF. The rearrangement combines TRBV15 with TRBJ2-7; TRBD2 lines up with 8 middle nucleotides. CDR3 length: 14 amino acids, cysteine to phenylalanine. The kept DNA is CDR3 alone, 42 bases in frame from the first base. The germline V gene (reference sequence) sets CDR1 to LNHNV and CDR2 to YYDKDF. Trimming takes 1 base off V and 2 bases off J; junction bases not matched to a gene: 1.